Shown below are 18 T cell receptor beta chains from a single sample sequenced in a study of cytomegalovirus exposure and HLA in healthy donors. PCR primers comprised 60 Vbeta and 13 Jbeta primers. TCRdb's table, derived via immunoSEQ multiplex PCR, lists solely in-frame clones and lacks some. This table holds some 100,000 clones, 70% to 80% found once. Sequencing was performed on PBMCs. The receptors shown here come from a male donor in good health and CMV-seropositive.

This chain uses TRBV2 with TRBJ1-5; 8 nucleotides agree with TRBD1. The CDR3 runs to 13 residues. Germline V gene sequence: CDR1 SNHLY, CDR2 FYNNEI. Trimming took 3 bases from V and 13 from J; bases not matched to a gene: 8. CDR3 coding DNA: TGTGCCAGCAGTGAGGACAGGGCGGTCGATCAGCATTTT. Translation: CASSEDRAVDQHF.

This chain uses TRBV19 with TRBJ1-5, with TRBD1 matching over 7 bases. This CDR3 contains 14 residues. Germline trimming cut 6 bases from V and 5 bases from J; bases unmatched to any gene: 7. CDR1 and CDR2 from the germline V gene are LNHDA and SQIVND (reference sequence). The CDR3 protein is CASSQQGPHQPQHF. The CDR3 bases are TGTGCCAGTAGCCAACAGGGGCCCCATCAGCCCCAGCATTTT.

The rearrangement links TRBV20-1 to TRBJ2-1; D remains unclear. Germline CDR1 is DFQATT and CDR2 is SNEGSKA (reference sequence). The CDR3 spans 11 residues. The ends were cut back, 5 bases at V and 8 bases at J, with 10 bases in the middle. CDR3 nucleotide sequence: TGCAGTGCTCACGAGCGTTATGAGCAGTTCTTC. Protein product: CSAHERYEQFF.

This clone was found once. The chain carries TRBV7-2 and TRBJ1-2; 7 bases agree with TRBD1. V was pared by 4 bases and J by 3 bases, with 5 bases of the junction left unmatched. CDR1 and CDR2 (germline): SGHTA, FQGNSA. The CDR3 sequence is 14 residues long. The CDR3 DNA reads TGTGCCAGCAGCTCGGACAGGCAACACTATGGCTACACCTTC. This gives the protein CASSSDRQHYGYTF.

The rearrangement links TRBV7-2 to TRBJ2-1, with TRBD2 matching 11 bases. The germline gives CDR1 SGHTA, CDR2 FQGNSA. This CDR3 has 15 residues. Trimming at V came to 4 bases and at J to 8 bases, leaving 7 bases not matched to a gene. CDR3 sequence reads: CASSSAGTSGDEQFF. The DNA of the CDR3 is TGTGCCAGCAGCTCCGCAGGGACTAGCGGAGATGAGCAGTTCTTC.

This rearrangement joins TRBV11-2 to TRBJ1-5; TRBD1 is a possible D gene (5 bases). Germline loops: CDR1 SGHAT, CDR2 FQNNGV. The CDR3 is 13 amino acids. V was cut by 9 bases and J by 2 bases, with 11 bases left in between. CDR3 in amino acids: CARGGEGNQPQHF. The CDR3 DNA reads TGTGCCAGGGGGGGGGAAGGCAATCAGCCCCAGCATTTT.

This clone was counted between two and nine times. At one boundary the junction diverges from the germline segment, which might be a read error. The chain recombines TRBV7-9 with TRBJ1-1; D is unclear. Germline CDR1 reads SEHNR; CDR2 reads FQNEAQ (reference sequence). This CDR3 is 13 amino acids long. CDR3 DNA sequence: TGTTCCAGCAGCTCCCCCCGCGACACTGAAGCTTTCTTT. Protein product: CSSSSPRDTEAFF.

CDR3 sequence reads: CASSTTGDNQPQHF. CDR3 DNA sequence: TGTGCCAGTAGTACCACAGGAGACAATCAGCCCCAGCATTTT. This chain uses TRBV19 with TRBJ1-5; weak D call: TRBD1 (5 bases). With 4 bases removed from V and 3 bases from J, the gap between germline ends came to 10 bases. This CDR3 is 14 amino acids long. The germline gives CDR1 LNHDA, CDR2 SQIVND (reference sequence).

CDR3 sequence reads: CASSLPGKYGYTF. The CDR3 DNA reads as TGTGCCAGCAGCTTACCAGGGAAATATGGCTACACCTTC. The chain is built from TRBV7-2 and TRBJ1-2, with D perhaps matching TRBD1 (5 bases). Deletions cut 2 bases from V and 5 bases from J, with 9 bases between. Germline V gene lookup returns CDR1 SGHTA and CDR2 FQGNSA. This CDR3 region has 13 residues.

The chain has TRBV6-1 and TRBJ1-1; D is uncertain. Germline V gives CDR1 MNHNS, CDR2 SASEGT. V lost 8 bases and J 5 bases, leaving 6 bases between the germline ends. This CDR3 spans 10 amino acids. CDR3 nucleotides: TGTGCCAGCTGGGAGACTGAAGCTTTCTTT. Its protein is CASWETEAFF.

The chain carries TRBV25-1 and TRBJ2-3; D is unresolved. Trimming stripped 0 bases from V and 5 bases from J, with 6 bases between. The germline V gene has CDR1 MGHDK and CDR2 SYGVNS. This CDR3 contains 13 residues. As DNA, the CDR3 is TGTGCCAGCAGTGAATATGGGCAAGATACGCAGTATTTT. Amino acid sequence: CASSEYGQDTQYF.

This rearrangement joins TRBV9 to TRBJ1-1; 9 nucleotides agree with TRBD1. The germline V gene encodes CDR1 SGDLS and CDR2 YYNGEE. The ends lost 3 bases at V and 2 bases at J; junction bases unmatched: 5. There are 15 residues in the CDR3. The CDR3 DNA follows: TGTGCCAGCAGCGAAACACAGGGGGCAAACACTGAAGCTTTCTTT. Its translation: CASSETQGANTEAFF.

CDR3 sequence: CASRLAKSGVINYGYTF. DNA for the CDR3: TGTGCAAGTCGCTTAGCGAAATCAGGGGTCATTAACTATGGCTACACCTTC. The chain couples TRBV12-2 to TRBJ1-2; the table gives TRBD1 as D, unverified against the DNA. TRBV12-2 is tagged as a pseudogene. There are 17 residues in the CDR3.

This clone was counted between two and nine times. V gene TRBV2 combines with J gene TRBJ1-6; 8 bases align to TRBD1. This CDR3 is built from 15 residues. The germline V gene has CDR1 SNHLY and CDR2 FYNNEI. Germline trimming cut 2 bases from V and 13 bases from J; bases unmatched to any gene: 10. CDR3 loop: CASSERQGLPSPLHF. The CDR3 DNA reads as TGTGCCAGCAGTGAACGACAGGGGCTCCCTTCCCCCCTCCACTTT.

The rearrangement joins TRBV13 to TRBJ1-4; no firm D call. Trimming took 7 bases from V and 6 from J, leaving 12 bases between them. Germline V CDR1 and CDR2: PRHDT, FYEKMQ (reference sequence). The CDR3 contains 13 residues. The CDR3 here is CASMWRADEKLFF. Here the CDR3 DNA reads TGTGCCAGCATGTGGAGGGCGGATGAAAAACTGTTTTTT.

The rearrangement uses TRBV6-5 and TRBJ2-1, with D maybe TRBD2 (5 bases). CDR3 length equals 13 residues. Germline CDR1 and CDR2: MNHEY and SVGAGI. V lost 8 bases, J lost 9 bases, and 17 bases lay in between. CDR3 sequence: CASGDGNNIEQFF. The CDR3 DNA is TGTGCCAGCGGCGACGGGAATAATATTGAGCAGTTCTTC.

In this sample, this clone turned up once. The chain employs TRBV13 and TRBJ2-3; TRBD2 matches at 11 bases. V shed 8 bases, J shed 3 bases, and the junction held 4 bases outside the gene matches. Germline V gives CDR1 PRHDT, CDR2 FYEKMQ (reference sequence). The CDR3 is made up of 14 amino acids. The chain's CDR3 is CASHLAGGTDTQYF. CDR3 DNA: TGTGCCAGCCACCTAGCGGGGGGAACAGATACGCAGTATTTT. The full variable domain, in which reference TRBV13 and TRBJ2-3 provide the parts outside the CDR3, is AAGVIQSPRHLIKEKRETATLKCYPIPRHDTVYWYQQGPGQDPQFLISFYEKMQSDKGSIPDRFSAQQFSDYHSELNMSSLELGDSALYFCASHLAGGTDTQYFGPGTRLTVL.

Remarks on this clone: Mismatch with germline at one junction end may stem from a read error. The chain has TRBV30 and TRBJ1-1; D is ambiguous. This CDR3 is built from 14 residues. The V gene's germline CDR1 is GTSNPN and CDR2 SVGIG (reference sequence). The CDR3 nucleotides are TGTGCCCGGAGTTTGGGAGGATTGAACACTGAAGCTTTCTTT. It yields the protein CARSLGGLNTEAFF. The variable domain in full, completed from reference TRBV30 and TRBJ1-1, reads SQTIHQWPATLVQPVGSPLSLECTVEGTSNPNLYWYRQAAGRGLQLLFYSVGIGQISSEVPQNLSASRPQDRQFILSSKKLLLSDSGFYLCARSLGGLNTEAFFGQGTRLTVV.